One sample yielded the 24 T cell receptor beta chains listed below, sequenced in a study of neurological immune-mediated disorders. TCRdb itself ran the 5' RACE reads through MiXCR, one entry per CDR3 protein. The sample shows tens of thousands of distinct CDR3 sequences, roughly an eighth of them seen only once. The specimen was PBMCs. The receptors stem from a man in his sixties in good health.

This clonotype has ten or more counts. The rearrangement uses TRBV29-1 and TRBJ2-5, with D tentatively TRBD2 (6 bases). The CDR3 is 12 residues long. The ends were cut back, 7 bases at V and 5 bases at J, with 14 bases in the middle. Germline V gene data show CDR1 as SQVTM and CDR2 as ANQGSEA. The CDR3 nucleotides are TGCAGCGCTGTGAGGAGCGGGGAGACCCAGTACTTC. Its translation: CSAVRSGETQYF.

This clonotype came up a few times. J is TRBJ1-4 and V is TRBV12-3 or TRBV12-4, with D maybe TRBD1 (5 bases). The CDR3 is 17 residues long. V lost 6 bases and J 4 bases, leaving 21 bases between the germline ends. CDR3 sequence: CASRGPPRGSYNEKLFF. CDR3 DNA: TGTGCCAGCAGGGGCCCCCCGCGGGGGTCCTATAATGAAAAACTGTTTTTT.

This clonotype has a count of ten or more. The J gene is TRBJ1-1, the V gene TRBV12-3 or TRBV12-4; the D gene is possibly TRBD1 (6 bases). V lost 0 bases, J lost 1 base, and 9 bases lay in between. CDR3 length: 15 amino acids. The CDR3 here is CASSLAGRGNTEAFF. Written as DNA, the CDR3 is TGTGCCAGCAGTTTAGCGGGCAGGGGGAACACTGAAGCTTTCTTT.

In this sample, this clonotype turned up many times. The V call is TRBV12-3 or TRBV12-4, the J call TRBJ2-2; D gene ambiguous. Deletions cut 7 bases from V and 1 base from J, with 7 bases between. CDR3 length: 13 residues. CDR3 amino acids: CASMGGNTGELFF. The CDR3 DNA reads TGTGCCAGCATGGGCGGGAACACCGGGGAGCTGTTTTTT.

This clonotype was seen ten or more times. The chain combines TRBV4-2 with TRBJ2-7, with D maybe TRBD2 (7 bases). The CDR3 is 16 residues long. Deletions cut 1 base from V and 8 bases from J, with 21 bases between. CDR1 is LGHNA and CDR2 is YNFKEQ in the germline V gene. DNA of the CDR3: TGTGCCAGCAGCCAAGGCGGAGGGGGGGGGCCTTCTAAGCAGTACTTC. Translating gives CASSQGGGGGPSKQYF.

This clonotype showed up many times. The chain couples TRBV5-1 to TRBJ2-1; D uncertain. CDR3 length: 13 residues. Germline-derived CDR1 and CDR2 are SGHRS and YFSETQ. The ends were cut back, 4 bases at V and 7 bases at J, with 12 bases in the middle. In nucleotides, the CDR3 is TGCGCCAGCAGCGTGGAGTCTCGGAATGAGCAGTTCTTC. It translates to CASSVESRNEQFF.

In this sample, this clonotype turned up many times. DNA for the CDR3: TGTGCCAGCAGCCCCCCCCGCCTCTGGGGCACAGATACGCAGTATTTT. This sequence encodes CASSPPRLWGTDTQYF. The rearrangement links TRBV3-1 to TRBJ2-3; D remains ambiguous. Trimming took 4 bases from V and 1 from J, leaving 15 bases between them. The CDR3 contains 16 residues. Germline V CDR1 and CDR2: LGHDT, YNNKEL (reference sequence).

The V gene is TRBV19, the J gene TRBJ2-3; possibly TRBD1 or TRBD2 for D (5 bases each). Per the germline V gene, CDR1 is LNHDA and CDR2 is SQIVND (reference sequence). The CDR3 totals 16 residues. The ends were cut back, 5 bases at V and 5 bases at J, with 20 bases in the middle. This CDR3 is CASSPPGPAQRDTQYF. The CDR3 region has the DNA TGTGCCAGTAGTCCCCCGGGGCCCGCTCAGAGAGATACGCAGTATTTT. Full variable domain (remainder filled in from reference TRBV19 and TRBJ2-3): DGGITQSPKYLFRKEGQNVTLSCEQNLNHDAMYWYRQDPGQGLRLIYYSQIVNDFQKGDIAEGYSVSREKKESFPLTVTSAQKNPTAFYLCASSPPGPAQRDTQYFGPGTRLTVL.

This clonotype has a count of ten or more. The chain uses TRBV28 and TRBJ1-4; D gene ambiguous. Germline CDR1 MDHEN, CDR2 SYDVKM. CDR3 length: 12 amino acids. V lost 2 bases to trimming and J lost 8 bases, with 6 bases between them. CDR3 nucleotides: TGTGCCAGCAGTTTAAAGGGAGAAAAACTGTTTTTT. It encodes CASSLKGEKLFF.

This clonotype was picked up many times. V gene TRBV27 combines with J gene TRBJ2-1; 9 bases are a match to TRBD1. The CDR3 covers 17 residues. V gave up 0 bases and J gave up 3 bases; unmatched junction bases: 6. From germline, CDR1 is MNHEY and CDR2 SMNVEV (reference sequence). The chain's CDR3 is CASSLSSGTGIYNEQFF. The DNA for the CDR3 is TGTGCCAGCAGTTTATCGTCCGGGACAGGGATCTACAATGAGCAGTTCTTC.

This clonotype was detected ten times or more. This chain joins TRBV7-6 and TRBJ2-7, with TRBD1 as a possible D gene (7 bases). The CDR3 covers 15 residues. Trimming stripped 8 bases from V and 4 bases from J, with 21 bases between. Germline V gene sequence: CDR1 SGHVS, CDR2 FNYEAQ. In nucleotides, the CDR3 is TGTGCCAGCTCCCCTGGAGGGGGCCGGACGTACGAGCAGTACTTC. It translates to CASSPGGGRTYEQYF.

This clonotype showed up many times. This rearrangement joins TRBV6-6 to TRBJ1-4; D ambiguous. The V gene's germline CDR1 is MNHNY and CDR2 SVGAGI (reference sequence). V was pared by 6 bases and J by 5 bases, with 16 bases between. CDR3 size: 15 residues. The CDR3 protein is CASSPRPGFNEKLFF. In nucleotides, the CDR3 is TGTGCCAGCAGCCCCCGCCCCGGTTTCAATGAAAAACTGTTTTTT.

This clonotype was recorded at least ten times. V is TRBV12-3 or TRBV12-4 and J is TRBJ1-2; D might be TRBD1 (5 bases). Trimming left V 8 bases short and J 0 bases short, with 16 bases between. CDR3 size: 15 residues. The CDR3 here is CASAISTEANYGYTF. Written as DNA, the CDR3 is TGTGCCAGCGCAATTTCGACAGAGGCTAACTATGGCTACACCTTC.

This clonotype occurred many times. The rearrangement uses TRBV12-3 or TRBV12-4 and TRBJ2-2; 12 bases fit TRBD2. The ends lost 6 bases at V and 1 base at J; junction bases unmatched: 3. The CDR3 totals 16 residues. This CDR3 reads CASSPGLAGNTGELFF. DNA of the CDR3: TGTGCCAGCAGCCCGGGACTAGCGGGGAACACCGGGGAGCTGTTTTTT.

This clonotype was detected ten times or more. The rearrangement links TRBV2 to TRBJ2-5, with D tentatively TRBD1 (5 bases). Germline V gene sequence: CDR1 SNHLY, CDR2 FYNNEI. The germline V and J ends were trimmed by 6 bases and 2 bases, with 10 bases remaining between them. CDR3 length: 13 amino acids. The CDR3 DNA reads as TGTGCCAGCAGGCAGGGCTTACAAGAGACCCAGTACTTC. Protein: CASRQGLQETQYF.

This clonotype came up many times. V usage is TRBV3-1 and J usage is TRBJ2-7; TRBD1 might be the D (5 bases). The V end was cut by 11 bases, the J end by 0 bases, with 17 bases between. This CDR3 has 14 residues. From germline, CDR1 is LGHDT and CDR2 YNNKEL (reference sequence). DNA of the CDR3: TGTGCCGGTTCGATTCAGGGTAGCTCCTACGAGCAGTACTTC. This codes for CAGSIQGSSYEQYF.

This clonotype has ten or more counts. The chain has TRBV11-2 and TRBJ2-3; TRBD1 or TRBD2 may be the D gene (5 bases each). Deletions cut 6 bases from V and 4 bases from J, with 11 bases between. CDR1 is SGHAT, CDR2 FQNNGV, per germline. The length of the CDR3 is 13 residues. The CDR3 sequence: CASSLGVADTQYF. CDR3 nucleotide sequence: TGTGCCAGCAGTTTGGGGGTGGCAGATACGCAGTATTTT. Based on the CDR3 plus reference TRBV11-2 and TRBJ2-3, the full variable domain is EAGVAQSPRYKIIEKRQSVAFWCNPISGHATLYWYQQILGQGPKLLIQFQNNGVVDDSQLPKDRFSAERLKGVDSTLKIQPAKLEDSAVYLCASSLGVADTQYFGPGTRLTVL.

This clonotype was counted at least ten times. The genes are TRBV27 and TRBJ2-2, with TRBD1 identical over 8 bases. The CDR3 sequence is 13 residues long. V was clipped by 4 bases and J by 10 bases; unmatched bases: 5. Germline CDR1 MNHEY, CDR2 SMNVEV (reference sequence). This CDR3 reads CASSSDRGAELFF. The DNA for the CDR3 is TGTGCCAGCAGTTCCGACAGGGGCGCGGAGCTGTTTTTT.

This clonotype was recorded at least ten times. V and J are TRBV24-1 and TRBJ2-1; 11 nucleotides align to TRBD2. Germline V gene lookup returns CDR1 KGHDR and CDR2 SFDVKD. The V gene end was trimmed by 4 bases and the J gene end by 3 bases; junction bases not matched to a gene: 7. This CDR3 is 17 amino acids long. The CDR3 DNA reads TGTGCCACCAGTGAGACGAATAGCGGGGGGGGCTACAATGAGCAGTTCTTC. It specifies CATSETNSGGGYNEQFF.

This clonotype has a count of ten or more. The CDR3 DNA is TGTGCCAGCAGCCCTCATTACGAGCAGTACTTC. Its protein product is CASSPHYEQYF. V usage is TRBV7-2 and J usage is TRBJ2-7; D call uncertain. V lost 5 bases and J lost 4, with 6 bases in between. CDR1 and CDR2 from the germline V gene are SGHTA and FQGNSA. This CDR3 contains 11 residues. Full variable domain (remainder filled in from reference TRBV7-2 and TRBJ2-7): GAGVSQSPSNKVTEKGKDVELRCDPISGHTALYWYRQSLGQGLEFLIYFQGNSAPDKSGLPSDRFSAERTGGSVSTLTIQRTQQEDSAVYLCASSPHYEQYFGPGTRLTVT.

The chain joins TRBV5-1 to TRBJ2-7, with 8 bases lining up with TRBD1. The ends lost 0 bases at V and 4 bases at J; junction bases unmatched: 6. Germline CDR1 SGHRS, CDR2 YFSETQ. This CDR3 contains 15 residues. The CDR3 loop is CASSLARTGRYEQYF. The CDR3 bases are TGCGCCAGCAGCTTGGCACGGACAGGGAGATACGAGCAGTACTTC.

There are many counts of this clonotype. V is TRBV4-3 and J is TRBJ1-1; D is possibly TRBD1 (5 bases). This CDR3 has 12 residues. Between the trimmed V and J ends, which lost 1 base and 5 bases, there was a span of 5 bases. The germline gives CDR1 LGHNA, CDR2 YSLEER. The CDR3 DNA is TGCGCCAGCAGCCAAGGACAGACTGAAGCTTTCTTT. Amino acids: CASSQGQTEAFF.

V is TRBV18 and J is TRBJ2-7; 7 bases fit TRBD1. V lost 0 bases and J lost 4; bases outside the gene matches: 6. The CDR3 is 15 amino acids. Germline assignment: CDR1 KGHSH and CDR2 LQKENI. The DNA of the CDR3 is TGTGCCAGCTCACCACCGACGGGACAGAATTACGAGCAGTACTTC. As protein: CASSPPTGQNYEQYF.

This clonotype was observed many times. V gene TRBV6-2 or TRBV6-3 combines with J gene TRBJ2-7, with TRBD1 matching over 9 bases. J gave up 1 base and V 7 bases, and 8 bases lay outside the gene matches. Germline lookup yields CDR1 MNHEY and CDR2 SVGEGT. This CDR3 region has 15 residues. CDR3 protein: CASNRAGTGSYEQYF. CDR3 DNA: TGTGCCAGCAATCGAGCCGGGACAGGGTCCTACGAGCAGTACTTC.